The 6 T cell receptor beta chains given below trace back to one sample, sequenced in a study of blood T cells in healthy people across ages (dated by TCRdb to between 2014 and 2016). Library preparation employed 5' RACE. The sequencer was an Illumina HiSeq 2500. A second about 7 to 12 cycle PCR used a sample-barcoded 5' primer and a J-beta primer mix. TCRdb reanalyzed the raw reads on its own, using fastp at Q25 for trimming and MiXCR for clone calling, and kept in-frame beta chains. For every CDR3 protein sequence, its rows merge into one entry that carries the most common genes and DNA. In this sample the table shows roughly 500,000 distinct CDR3 sequences, under 30% of which occur a single time. The ten largest account for less than 9% of the sample. The sample also formed part of further work on T cells of mothers and their children.

Sequenced: blood. These receptor sequences come from a boy aged 5 to 17 in good health.

The rearrangement uses TRBV10-3 and TRBJ2-4; 10 positions agree with TRBD1. V lost 2 bases to trimming and J lost 3 bases; unmatched junction nucleotides: 13. Germline CDR1 and CDR2: ENHRY and SYGVKD. This CDR3 spans 19 amino acids. The DNA of the CDR3 is TGTGCCATCAGTGAGGGAGGGACAGGACAGGGGGGTGTCAAAAACATTCAGTACTTC. Residues: CAISEGGTGQGGVKNIQYF.

This chain joins TRBV12-3 or TRBV12-4 and TRBJ2-1; D is possibly TRBD2 (5 bases). The CDR3 is made up of 15 amino acids. Trimming shortened V by 6 bases and J by 7 bases, and 19 bases separated the two germline ends. The chain's CDR3 is CASSLRLTLDNEQFF. The CDR3 nucleotides read TGTGCCAGCAGCCTCAGACTAACCCTCGATAATGAGCAGTTCTTC.

The sample holds a few counts of this clonotype. The junction departs from the called germline gene at one end, perhaps through a read error. The chain carries TRBV12-3 or TRBV12-4 and TRBJ1-4; maybe TRBD1 (5 bases). The CDR3 is made up of 17 amino acids. The CDR3 sequence: CANSPHGGVEANEKLFF. In nucleotides, the CDR3 is TGTGCCAACAGTCCCCACGGAGGGGTTGAGGCTAATGAAAAACTGTTTTTT.

The chain combines TRBV6-2 or TRBV6-3 with TRBJ1-1; TRBD1 matches at 7 bases. The length of the CDR3 is 15 residues. The germline CDR1 and CDR2 sequences are MNHEY and SVGEGT. The junction had 3 bases not matched to a gene; V was cut back by 2 bases and J by 0 bases. Here the CDR3 DNA reads TGTGCCAGCAGTTACCCGACAGGGTTGAACACTGAAGCTTTCTTT. It translates to CASSYPTGLNTEAFF.

This clonotype has just a few counts. The genes are TRBV11-2 and TRBJ2-1, with 8 bases fitting TRBD2. CDR1 is SGHAT and CDR2 is FQNNGV in the germline V gene. The trim removed 4 bases at V and 2 bases at J, leaving 1 base unmatched. CDR3 length: 14 residues. Here the CDR3 DNA reads TGTGCCAGCAGCTCACTAGCGGCCTACAATGAGCAGTTCTTC. This codes for CASSSLAAYNEQFF.

This clonotype came up a few times. At one end the junction does not follow the germline gene, possibly because of a read error. CDR3 in DNA: TGTGCCAGCAGCAACGGGGAGAATGTCGTCTACGAGCAGGACTTC. This codes for CASSNGENVVYEQDF. V and J are TRBV6-2 or TRBV6-3 and TRBJ2-7; a weak D match, TRBD2 (5 bases). Germline V gene lookup returns CDR1 MNHEY and CDR2 SVGEGT. This CDR3 comprises 15 residues.